The clone carrying this TCR beta chain has just a few counts. No antigen is known for it. The CDR3 has 15 amino acids. Germline V lookup: CDR1 MDHEN, CDR2 SYDVKM. With V trimmed by 4 bases and J by 7 bases, 5 bases remained unmatched. These data originate in a study of cytomegalovirus exposure and HLA in healthy donors. PCR used 60 Vbeta primers and 13 Jbeta primers. Assay: immunoSEQ multiplex PCR; the TCRdb copy retains only in-frame clones and omits some. The sample holds about 190,000 clones, about four fifths seen once. The study's findings and limits: Diagnosis of cytomegalovirus status made by the classifier reportedly showed high specificity and sensitivity. Later analysis identified 16,951 TCR beta sequences associated with HLA alleles, using a false discovery rate threshold of 0.05. CMV antigen specificity was confirmed in vitro for three CMV-associated chains.

The sample consisted of PBMCs. The receptor was derived from a man aged 25 to 40 in good health and CMV-seropositive. The gene calls are TRBV28 and TRBJ1-5, with 12 bases fitting TRBD1. The CDR3 loop is CASSWDRGQDQPQHF. The CDR3 DNA follows: TGTGCCAGCAGTTGGGACAGGGGGCAGGACCAGCCCCAGCATTTT.